This T cell receptor beta chain was profiled in a study of radiation and T cells in renal cell carcinoma (dated by TCRdb to 2018 to 2021). Regarding the research as a whole: Samples came from a clinical trial, in which primary renal cell carcinomas received 15 Gy stereotactic body radiation therapy followed by nephrectomy 4 weeks later. In total, fewer than 55 samples, comprising 26 tumors and 27 peripheral blood samples, were subjected to TCR beta sequencing. A total of 3.5 million to 4.5 million unique CDR3 nucleotide sequences, encoding more than 2 million unique CDR3 amino acid sequences, were found across all 55 or so samples. Study-wide findings and limitations: Changes in the blood repertoire were not tracked past 4 weeks after treatment. In blood, the top tumor clonotypes increased from baseline to 2 weeks after radiation and then shrank by 4 weeks, which suggests a temporary expansion of tumor-resident clones. The single-armed trial design could not address effects of radiation dose or scheduling on the TCR repertoire. No pretreatment tumor biopsies were available, so the baseline intratumoral presence of clonotypes could not be determined.

Reading from cysteine to phenylalanine, the CDR3 counts 11 amino acids. Only the CDR3 DNA is retained, 33 bases long and in frame from the first base. The germline V and J ends show losses of 7 bases and 3 bases respectively, and no gene match explains 3 bases of the junction. CDR1 DFQATT and CDR2 SNEGSKA are derived from the germline V gene (reference sequence). This specimen's time point label, interpreted: baseline pretreatment blood. The treatment or condition label for this specimen denotes: 15 Gy SBRT to primary tumor, nephrectomy 4 weeks later. To follow tumor-enriched clonotypes, peripheral blood was collected serially from radiation-treated patients at baseline and again at 2 weeks and 4 weeks after SBRT. Every patient had renal cell carcinoma of clear cell pathology. Genomic DNA for TCR sequencing was prepared using the QIAamp DNA Blood Mini Kit (Qiagen). The analyses included just those samples that passed every quality control check.

The immunoSEQ kit was used, according to the manufacturer's recommendations, to generate TCR beta libraries from genomic DNA. To prepare libraries, a first multiplex PCR with proprietary primers was run, followed by a second PCR that added unique barcodes, and a bead cleanup was done after each round. A kit-provided positive control reaction and a negative control reaction were included in every sample batch. The final libraries underwent checking on an Agilent 4200 TapeStation D1000 ScreenTape, volumetric pooling, and quantification by qPCR. Sequencing was performed on an Illumina NextSeq500 using a MidOutput 150-cycle cartridge, with 156 Read1 cycles, 15 Index1 cycles, and the kit custom primers. The pooled library was loaded at 0.8 to 1 pM with a roughly 22% PhiX control spike-in. The study's own analysis went as follows. Vendor-processed data were analyzed in R, and a clonotype was defined as all T cells sharing the same CDR3 nucleotide sequence. In the clone abundance analyses, frequencies were normalized to the 10,000 most abundant clones in each sample. Public T cell clones, which averaged fewer than five per sample, were removed prior to analysis. An abundance difference of at least 32-fold between compartments was the criterion for calling clonotypes tumor-enriched or baseline blood-enriched. Clonotypes expanded or contracted between blood time points were identified with a beta-binomial differential abundance model. The Baroni-Urbani and Buser coefficient was used to measure tumor-blood repertoire similarity, and groups were compared with two-tailed Wilcoxon tests in R. TCRdb carries this immuneACCESS record with in-frame sequences only. Its versions omit some clonotypes, under half of them owing to an unresolved V gene in the studies checked, with the rest unexplained. That table is the source of V, J and clone size, and D and trimming were worked out from the DNA. The sample records over 85,000 clones, 82% of which are singletons. Roughly 6.8% of the sample is held by the ten biggest clonotypes.

About this clone: The clone's antigen remains unknown. The sample holds no much larger clone one base away, and base qualities are not on file.

The sample here was blood, taken from a patient whose treatment included radiotherapy and nephrectomy. The receptor was isolated from a man in his sixties with renal cell carcinoma. The rearranged segments are TRBV20-1 and TRBJ2-7, and 7 bases in between align with TRBD1. The CDR3: CSGGGIYEQYF. The DNA is as follows: TGCAGTGGAGGGGGCATCTACGAGCAGTACTTC.